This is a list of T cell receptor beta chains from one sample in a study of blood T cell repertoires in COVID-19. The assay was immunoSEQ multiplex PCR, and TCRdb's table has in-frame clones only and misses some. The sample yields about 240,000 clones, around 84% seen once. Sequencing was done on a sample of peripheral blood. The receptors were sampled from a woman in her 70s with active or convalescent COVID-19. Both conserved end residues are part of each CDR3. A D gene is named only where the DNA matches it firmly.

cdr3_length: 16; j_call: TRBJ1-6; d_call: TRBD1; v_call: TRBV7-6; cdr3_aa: CASSLSPGQSNSPLHF
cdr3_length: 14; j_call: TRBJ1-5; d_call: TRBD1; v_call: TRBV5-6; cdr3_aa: CASSQGVSNQPQHF
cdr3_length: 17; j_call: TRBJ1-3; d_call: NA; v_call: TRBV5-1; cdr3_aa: CASSLGGGSSSGNTIYF
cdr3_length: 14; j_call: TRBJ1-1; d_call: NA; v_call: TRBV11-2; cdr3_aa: CASSATAGVTEAFF
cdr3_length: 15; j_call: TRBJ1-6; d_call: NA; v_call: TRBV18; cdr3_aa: CASSPQQGSESPLHF
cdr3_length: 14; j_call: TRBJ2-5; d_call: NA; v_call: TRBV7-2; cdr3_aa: CASSLVAVEETQYF
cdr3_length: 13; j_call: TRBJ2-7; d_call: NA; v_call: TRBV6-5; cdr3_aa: CASRRTGRGEQYF
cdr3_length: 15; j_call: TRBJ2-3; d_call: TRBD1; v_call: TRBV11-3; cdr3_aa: CASSLRQGSTDTQYF
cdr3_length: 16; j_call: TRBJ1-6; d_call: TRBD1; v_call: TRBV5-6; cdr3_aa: CASSLRVGTGDSPLHF
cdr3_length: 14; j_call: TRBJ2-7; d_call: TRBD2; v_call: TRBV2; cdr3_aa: CASVRAGGLHEQYF
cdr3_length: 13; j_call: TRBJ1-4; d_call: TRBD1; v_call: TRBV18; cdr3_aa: CASSPAGGEKLFF
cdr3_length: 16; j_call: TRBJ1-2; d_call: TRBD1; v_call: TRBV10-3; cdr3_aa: CATGSAGGESYYGYTF
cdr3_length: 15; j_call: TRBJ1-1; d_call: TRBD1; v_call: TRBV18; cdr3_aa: CASSQGQGLNTEAFF
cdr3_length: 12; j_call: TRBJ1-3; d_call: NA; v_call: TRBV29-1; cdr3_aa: CSVAQSGNTIYF
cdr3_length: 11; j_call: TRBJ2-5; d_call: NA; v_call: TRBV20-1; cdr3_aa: CSAPRGETQYF
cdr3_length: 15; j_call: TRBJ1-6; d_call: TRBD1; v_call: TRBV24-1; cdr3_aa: CATSPGQGHNSPLHF
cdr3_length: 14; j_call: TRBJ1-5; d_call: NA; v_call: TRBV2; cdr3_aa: CASTASVRDQPQHF
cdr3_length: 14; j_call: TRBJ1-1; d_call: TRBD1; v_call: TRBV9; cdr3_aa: CASSVFPGGTEAFF
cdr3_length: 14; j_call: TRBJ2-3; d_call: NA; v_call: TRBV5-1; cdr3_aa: CASSLAASIDTQYF
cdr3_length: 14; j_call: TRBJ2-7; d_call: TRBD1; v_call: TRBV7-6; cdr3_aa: CASSRRDRSYEQYF
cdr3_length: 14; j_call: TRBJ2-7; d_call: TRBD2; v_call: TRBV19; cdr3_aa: CASGTSSSSYEQYF
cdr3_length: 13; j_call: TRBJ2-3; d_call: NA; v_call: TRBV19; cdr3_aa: CASSPSSTDTQYF
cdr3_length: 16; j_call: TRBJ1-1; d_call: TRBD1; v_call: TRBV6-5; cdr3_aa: CASSYTPGTGRTEAFF
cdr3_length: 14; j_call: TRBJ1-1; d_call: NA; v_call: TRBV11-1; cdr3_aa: CASSSQGKGTEAFF